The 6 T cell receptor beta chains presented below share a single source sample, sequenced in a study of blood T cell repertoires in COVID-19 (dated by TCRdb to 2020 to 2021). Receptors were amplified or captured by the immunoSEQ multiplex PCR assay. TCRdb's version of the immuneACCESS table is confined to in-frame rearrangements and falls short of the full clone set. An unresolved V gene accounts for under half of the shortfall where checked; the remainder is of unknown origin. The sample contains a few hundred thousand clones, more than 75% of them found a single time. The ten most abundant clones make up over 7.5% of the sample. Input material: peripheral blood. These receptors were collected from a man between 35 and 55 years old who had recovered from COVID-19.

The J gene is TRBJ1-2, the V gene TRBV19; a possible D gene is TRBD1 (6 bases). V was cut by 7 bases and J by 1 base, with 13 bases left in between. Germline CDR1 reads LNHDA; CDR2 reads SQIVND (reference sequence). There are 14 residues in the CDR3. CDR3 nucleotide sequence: TGTGCCAGTAAGGACAGCGGCGGTAACTATGGCTACACCTTC. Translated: CASKDSGGNYGYTF.

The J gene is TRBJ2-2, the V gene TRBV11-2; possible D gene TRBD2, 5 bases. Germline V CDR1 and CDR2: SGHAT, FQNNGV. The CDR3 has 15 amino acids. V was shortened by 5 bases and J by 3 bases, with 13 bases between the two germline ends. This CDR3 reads CASSPGIRYTGELFF. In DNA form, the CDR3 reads TGTGCCAGCAGCCCGGGAATTCGGTACACCGGGGAGCTGTTTTTT.

The CDR3: CSVARGSARFGDTQYF. The CDR3, as DNA: TGCAGCGTGGCGCGGGGCTCAGCCCGTTTTGGAGATACGCAGTATTTT. V is TRBV29-1 and J is TRBJ2-3; perhaps TRBD2 as D (6 bases). Germline CDR1 is SQVTM and CDR2 is ANQGSEA. The CDR3 totals 16 residues. Trimming removed 6 bases at V and 5 bases at J, with 24 bases between.

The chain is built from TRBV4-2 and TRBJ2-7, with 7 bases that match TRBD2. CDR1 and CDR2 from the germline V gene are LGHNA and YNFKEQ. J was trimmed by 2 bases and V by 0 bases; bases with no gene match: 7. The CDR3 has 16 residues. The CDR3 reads CASSQERELQTYEQYF. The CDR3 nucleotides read TGTGCCAGCAGCCAAGAGCGGGAGTTACAGACCTACGAGCAGTACTTC.

CDR3 sequence (DNA): TGTGCCAGCAGCTTAACGGGACAGGGATGGAATGAGCAGTTCTTC. Its translation is CASSLTGQGWNEQFF. The chain uses TRBV7-2 and TRBJ2-1; 9 bases agree with TRBD1. V gave up 2 bases and J gave up 7 bases; unmatched junction bases: 6. Germline V gives CDR1 SGHTA, CDR2 FQGNSA. This CDR3 region has 15 residues.

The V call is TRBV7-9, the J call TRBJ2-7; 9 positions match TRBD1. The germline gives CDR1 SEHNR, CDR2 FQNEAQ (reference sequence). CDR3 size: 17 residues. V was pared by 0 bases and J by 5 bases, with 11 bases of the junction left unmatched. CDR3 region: CASSLAQMRYRGHEQYF. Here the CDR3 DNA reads TGTGCCAGCAGCTTAGCGCAAATGAGGTACAGGGGGCACGAGCAGTACTTC.